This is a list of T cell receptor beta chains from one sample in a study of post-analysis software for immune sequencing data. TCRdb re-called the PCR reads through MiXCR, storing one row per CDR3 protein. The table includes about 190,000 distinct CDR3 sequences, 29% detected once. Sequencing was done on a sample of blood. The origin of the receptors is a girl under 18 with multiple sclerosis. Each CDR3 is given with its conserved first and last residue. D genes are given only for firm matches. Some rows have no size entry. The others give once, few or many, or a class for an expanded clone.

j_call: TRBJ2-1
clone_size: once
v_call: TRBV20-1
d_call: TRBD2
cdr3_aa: CSARESTSGGWDEQFF
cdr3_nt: TGCAGTGCTAGAGAGTCGACTAGCGGGGGTTGGGACGAGCAGTTCTTC

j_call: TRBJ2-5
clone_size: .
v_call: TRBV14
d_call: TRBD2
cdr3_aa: CASSQSGLAGFPGDF
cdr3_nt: TGTGCCAGCAGCCAATCGGGACTAGCGGGCTTCCCTGGGGACTTC

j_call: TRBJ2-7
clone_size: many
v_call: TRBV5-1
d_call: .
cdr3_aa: CASSFTVLTYEQYF
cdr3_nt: TGCGCCAGCAGCTTCACAGTGCTTACCTACGAGCAGTACTTC

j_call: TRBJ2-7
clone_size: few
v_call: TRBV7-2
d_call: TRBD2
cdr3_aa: CASSPGGAFYEQYF
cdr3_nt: TGTGCCAGCAGCCCGGGGGGGGCTTTCTACGAGCAGTACTTC

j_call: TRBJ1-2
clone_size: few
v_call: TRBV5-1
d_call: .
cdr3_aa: CASSLETGNYGYTF
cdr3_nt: TGCGCCAGCAGCTTGGAAACAGGGAACTATGGCTACACCTTC

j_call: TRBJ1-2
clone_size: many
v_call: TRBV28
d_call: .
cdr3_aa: CASSFGGQNYGYTF
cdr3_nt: TGTGCCAGCAGTTTCGGTGGACAGAACTATGGCTACACCTTC

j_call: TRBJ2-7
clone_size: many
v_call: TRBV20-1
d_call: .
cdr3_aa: CSGHSPYEQYF
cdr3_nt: TGCAGTGGTCACAGCCCCTACGAGCAGTACTTC

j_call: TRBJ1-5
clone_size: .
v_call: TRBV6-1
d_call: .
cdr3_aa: CASSAEYSNQPQHF
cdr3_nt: TGTGCCAGCAGTGCAGAGTATAGCAATCAGCCCCAGCATTTT

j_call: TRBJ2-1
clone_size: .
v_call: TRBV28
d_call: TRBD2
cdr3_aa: CASRTGTSGTWANEQFF
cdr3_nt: TGTGCCAGCAGAACCGGGACTAGCGGGACGTGGGCCAATGAGCAGTTCTTC

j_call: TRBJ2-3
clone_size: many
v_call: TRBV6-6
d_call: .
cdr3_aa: CASSIRDLARGTDTQYF
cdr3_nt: TGTGCCAGCAGTATACGGGACCTAGCTAGGGGCACAGATACGCAGTATTTT

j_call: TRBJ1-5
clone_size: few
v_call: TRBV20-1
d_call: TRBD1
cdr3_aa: CSASRSGQGNQPQHF
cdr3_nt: TGCAGTGCTAGTCGATCGGGACAGGGAAATCAGCCCCAGCATTTT

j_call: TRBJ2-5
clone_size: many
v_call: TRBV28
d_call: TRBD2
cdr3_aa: CASSLVLRLAMGEQYF
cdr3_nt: TGTGCCAGCAGTTTAGTTCTGAGACTAGCCATGGGGGAGCAGTACTTC

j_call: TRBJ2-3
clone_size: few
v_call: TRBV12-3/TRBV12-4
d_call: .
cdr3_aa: CASSLLGQGTDTQYF
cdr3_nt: TGTGCCAGCAGTTTGTTGGGCCAGGGCACAGATACGCAGTATTTT

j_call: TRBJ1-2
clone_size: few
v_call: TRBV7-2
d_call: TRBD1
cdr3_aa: CASIRGGWGIGYTF
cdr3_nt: TGTGCCAGCATCAGGGGGGGGTGGGGGATTGGCTACACCTTC

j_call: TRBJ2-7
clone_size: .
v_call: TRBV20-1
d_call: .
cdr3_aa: CSAVDSSSYEQHF
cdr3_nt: TGCAGTGCAGTGGACTCGAGCTCCTACGAGCAGCACTTC

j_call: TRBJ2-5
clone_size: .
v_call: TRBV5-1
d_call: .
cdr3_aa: CASSLVGREQETQYF
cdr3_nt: TGCGCCAGCAGCTTGGTCGGGCGGGAACAAGAGACCCAGTACTTC

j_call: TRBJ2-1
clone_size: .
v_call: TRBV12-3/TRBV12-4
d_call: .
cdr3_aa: CASSLGNPSSYNEQFF
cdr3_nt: TGTGCCAGCAGTTTAGGCAATCCTAGCTCCTACAATGAGCAGTTCTTC

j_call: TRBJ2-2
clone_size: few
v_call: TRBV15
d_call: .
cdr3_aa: CATRRGRQSGVTGELFF
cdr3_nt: TGTGCCACCCGCCGCGGTAGGCAATCCGGCGTTACCGGGGAGCTGTTTTTT

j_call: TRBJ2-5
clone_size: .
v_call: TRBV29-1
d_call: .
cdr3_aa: CSVARQGKETQYF
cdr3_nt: TGCAGCGTTGCCCGGCAGGGGAAGGAGACCCAGTACTTC

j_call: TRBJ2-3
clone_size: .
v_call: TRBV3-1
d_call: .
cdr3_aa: CASSQGTQYF
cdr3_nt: TGTGCCAGCAGCCAAGGAACGCAGTATTTT

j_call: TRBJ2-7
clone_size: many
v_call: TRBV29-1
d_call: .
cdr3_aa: CSVAWTLYEQYF
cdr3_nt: TGCAGCGTTGCTTGGACGCTCTACGAGCAGTACTTC

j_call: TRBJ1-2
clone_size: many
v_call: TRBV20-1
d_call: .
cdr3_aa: CSANLIQGFYGYTF
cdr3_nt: TGCAGTGCTAACCTCATACAGGGATTCTATGGCTACACCTTC